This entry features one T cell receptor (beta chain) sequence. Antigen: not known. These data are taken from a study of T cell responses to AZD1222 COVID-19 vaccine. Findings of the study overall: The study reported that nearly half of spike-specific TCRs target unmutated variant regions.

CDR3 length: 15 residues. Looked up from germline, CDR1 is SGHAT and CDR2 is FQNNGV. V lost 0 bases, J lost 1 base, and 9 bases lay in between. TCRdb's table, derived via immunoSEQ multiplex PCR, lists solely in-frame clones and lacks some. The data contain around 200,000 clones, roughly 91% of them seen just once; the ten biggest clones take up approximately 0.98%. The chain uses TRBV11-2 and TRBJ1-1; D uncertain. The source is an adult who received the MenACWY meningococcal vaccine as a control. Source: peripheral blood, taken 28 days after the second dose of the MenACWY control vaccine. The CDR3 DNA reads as TGTGCCAGCAGCTTAGATCGACGTTCGAACACTGAAGCTTTCTTT. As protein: CASSLDRRSNTEAFF.